This T cell receptor beta chain appears in the sequencing data of a study of neoadjuvant anti-PD-1 for oral cavity cancer (dated by TCRdb to the early 2020s). About the study as a whole: Patients mostly received three to four biweekly doses of nivolumab at 3 mg/kg before curative-intent surgical resection. There were eleven to twelve patients in the parent correlative cohort, and the response rate was 30% to 35%. For patients who did not progress, a fourth nivolumab dose was given around day 43, followed by definitive surgical resection on days 50-56. Under RECIST 1.1, patients with complete response, partial response or stable disease were classed as responders, and patients with progression were classed as non-responders. Study-level results and caveats: Higher pretreatment blood Treg/Th17 ratios correlated with higher pretreatment blood TCRbeta clonality and lower post-treatment tumor TCRbeta clonality. After neoadjuvant nivolumab, non-responders showed significantly higher T cell clonality (Gini index) in PBMCs than responders did. TCR analyses included only a few patients per response group, and the authors called for larger cohorts for validation.

For deep sequencing, PBMC libraries mostly used roughly 0.5 ug of input genomic DNA, with six replicates for each sample. The immunoSEQ hsTCRbeta kit was used to prepare TCRbeta libraries according to the manufacturer's instructions. Sequencing of the completed libraries took place using an Illumina NovaSeq 6000 S4 flow cell after they had been pooled to around 2.7 nM. On the authors' methods: The immunoSEQ Analyzer was used for raw data preprocessing and quality control. The analysis was restricted to productive rearrangements, with each unique CDR3 amino acid sequence defining a clonotype. Repertoire clonality was estimated as the Gini-Simpson index, which was computed with the R package tcR. Student's t test was used to compare Gini indices, while Pearson correlation assessed associations with tumor size change. TCRdb holds this immuneACCESS table with in-frame rearrangements only. Some clones are missing; in checked studies, unresolved V genes explain under half, and the rest has no known cause. V, J and clone size were drawn from that table, and D and trimming were deduced from the DNA. The sample table records some 70,000 clones; 85% of these occur just once. The top ten clones comprise roughly 3.4% of the sample.

The meaning of the sample's time point label: after neoadjuvant nivolumab, at surgical resection. None of the patients had received prior systemic or radiation treatment, and all were newly diagnosed with stage II-IVA oral cavity squamous cell carcinoma. Everyone in the cohort had locally advanced, HPV-negative oral cavity squamous cell carcinoma. No culture maintenance or expansion was done, as the peripheral blood mononuclear cells went straight to analysis. The samples were drawn from a longitudinal correlative study tied to a single-arm phase II trial testing neoadjuvant nivolumab in oral cavity squamous cell carcinoma. Subject-matched pre- and post-treatment PBMCs and tumors from three responders and three non-responders were subjected to genomic DNA-based TCRbeta sequencing. Peripheral blood mononuclear cells were drawn once before nivolumab treatment and a second time after treatment, when surgery took place. The Maxwell RSC DNA from Cells kit was used to extract genomic DNA from PBMCs.

CDR1 is given as SQVTM and CDR2 as ANQGSEA, both from the germline V gene. V was cut back by 7 bases and J by 2 bases, leaving a gap of 9 bases between them. The CDR3 covers 13 residues, taking in both the cysteine and the phenylalanine. Just the 39-base CDR3 DNA is kept, in frame starting at base 1. Only one count was recorded for this clone. Its recognized antigen is unknown. Base qualities were left out, and no much larger clone turns up one base away. The clonotype comes from a person aged 35-80 years with oral cavity squamous cell carcinoma. This material consisted of PBMCs, taken after nivolumab (anti-PD-1) treatment. The V gene is TRBV29-1 and the J gene is TRBJ2-6; the D gene is perhaps TRBD1, on 6 matching bases. The nucleotide sequence reads as follows: TGCAGCGCTTCAGGGGCTGGGGCCAACGTCCTGACTTTC. Its translation reads: CSASGAGANVLTF.